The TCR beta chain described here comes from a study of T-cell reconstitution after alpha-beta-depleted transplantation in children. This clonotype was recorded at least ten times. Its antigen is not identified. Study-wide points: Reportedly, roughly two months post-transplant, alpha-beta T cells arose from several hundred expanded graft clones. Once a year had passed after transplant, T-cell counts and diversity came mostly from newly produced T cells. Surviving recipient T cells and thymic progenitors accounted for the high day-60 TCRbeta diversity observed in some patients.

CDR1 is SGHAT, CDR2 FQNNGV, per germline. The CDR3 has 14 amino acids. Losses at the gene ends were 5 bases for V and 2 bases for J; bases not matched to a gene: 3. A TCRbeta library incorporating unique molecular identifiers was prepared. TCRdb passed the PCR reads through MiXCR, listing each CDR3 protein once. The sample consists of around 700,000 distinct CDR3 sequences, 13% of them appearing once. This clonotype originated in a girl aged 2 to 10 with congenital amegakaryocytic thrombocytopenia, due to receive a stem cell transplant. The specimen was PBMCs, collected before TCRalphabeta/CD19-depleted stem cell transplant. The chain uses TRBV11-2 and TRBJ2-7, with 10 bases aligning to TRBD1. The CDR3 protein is CASSRDRGPYEQYF. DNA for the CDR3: TGTGCCAGCAGCCGGGACAGGGGCCCCTACGAGCAGTACTTC.